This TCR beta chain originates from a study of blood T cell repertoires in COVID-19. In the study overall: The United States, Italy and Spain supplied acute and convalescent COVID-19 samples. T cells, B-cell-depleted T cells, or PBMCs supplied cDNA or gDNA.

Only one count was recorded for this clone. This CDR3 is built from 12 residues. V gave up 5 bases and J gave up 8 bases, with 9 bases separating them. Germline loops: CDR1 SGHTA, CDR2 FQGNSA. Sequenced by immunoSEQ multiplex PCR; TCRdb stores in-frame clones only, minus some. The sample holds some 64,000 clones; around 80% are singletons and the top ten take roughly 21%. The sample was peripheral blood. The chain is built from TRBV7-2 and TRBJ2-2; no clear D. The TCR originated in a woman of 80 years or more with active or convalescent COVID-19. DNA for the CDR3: TGTGCCAGCAGCGTAATTATGGGGGAGCTGTTTTTT. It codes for CASSVIMGELFF.